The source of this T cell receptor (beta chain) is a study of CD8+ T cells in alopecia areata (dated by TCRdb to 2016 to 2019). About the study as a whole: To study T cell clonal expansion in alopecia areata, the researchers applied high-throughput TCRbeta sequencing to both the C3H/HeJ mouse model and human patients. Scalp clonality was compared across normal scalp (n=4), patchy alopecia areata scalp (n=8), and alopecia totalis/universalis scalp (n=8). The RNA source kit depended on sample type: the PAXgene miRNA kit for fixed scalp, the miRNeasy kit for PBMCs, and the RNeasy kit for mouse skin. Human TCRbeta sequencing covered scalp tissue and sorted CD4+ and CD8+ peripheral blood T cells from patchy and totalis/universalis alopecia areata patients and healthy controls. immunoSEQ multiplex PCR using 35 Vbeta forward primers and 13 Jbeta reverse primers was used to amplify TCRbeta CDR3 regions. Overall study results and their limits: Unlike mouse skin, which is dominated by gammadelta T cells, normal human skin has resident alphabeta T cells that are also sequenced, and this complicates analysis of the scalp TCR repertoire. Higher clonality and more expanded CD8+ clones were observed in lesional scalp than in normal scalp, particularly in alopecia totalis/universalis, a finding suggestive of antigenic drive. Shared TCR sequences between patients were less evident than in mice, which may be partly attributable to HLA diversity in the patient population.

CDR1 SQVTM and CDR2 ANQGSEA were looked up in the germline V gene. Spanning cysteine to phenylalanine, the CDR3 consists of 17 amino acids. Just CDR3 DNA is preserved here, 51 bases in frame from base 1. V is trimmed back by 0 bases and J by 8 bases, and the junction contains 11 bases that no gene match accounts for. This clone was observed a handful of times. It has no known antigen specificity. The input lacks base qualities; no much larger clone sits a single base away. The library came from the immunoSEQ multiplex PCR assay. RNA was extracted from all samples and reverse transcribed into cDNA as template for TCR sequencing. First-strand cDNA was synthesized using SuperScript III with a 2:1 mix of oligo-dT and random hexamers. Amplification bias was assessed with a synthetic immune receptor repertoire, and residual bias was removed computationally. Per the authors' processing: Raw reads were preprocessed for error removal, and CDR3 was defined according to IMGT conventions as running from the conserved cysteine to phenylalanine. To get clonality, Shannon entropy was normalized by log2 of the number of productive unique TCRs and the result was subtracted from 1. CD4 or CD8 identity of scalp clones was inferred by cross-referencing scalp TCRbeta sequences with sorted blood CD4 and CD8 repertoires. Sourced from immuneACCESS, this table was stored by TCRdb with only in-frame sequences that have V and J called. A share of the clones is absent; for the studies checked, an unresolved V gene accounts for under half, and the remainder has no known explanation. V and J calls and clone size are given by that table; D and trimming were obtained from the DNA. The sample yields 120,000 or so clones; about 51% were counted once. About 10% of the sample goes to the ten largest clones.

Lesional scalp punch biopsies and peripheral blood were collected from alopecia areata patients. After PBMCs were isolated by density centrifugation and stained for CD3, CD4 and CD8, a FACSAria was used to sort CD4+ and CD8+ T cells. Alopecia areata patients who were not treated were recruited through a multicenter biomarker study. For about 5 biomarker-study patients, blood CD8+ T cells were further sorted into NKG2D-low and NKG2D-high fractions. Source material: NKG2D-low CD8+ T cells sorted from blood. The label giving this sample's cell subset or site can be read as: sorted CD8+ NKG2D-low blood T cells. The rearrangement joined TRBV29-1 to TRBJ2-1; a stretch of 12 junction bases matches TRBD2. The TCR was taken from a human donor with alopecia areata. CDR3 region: CSVEDRASGRATHEQFF. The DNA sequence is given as TGCAGCGTTGAAGACAGGGCTAGCGGGAGGGCCACCCATGAGCAGTTCTTC.